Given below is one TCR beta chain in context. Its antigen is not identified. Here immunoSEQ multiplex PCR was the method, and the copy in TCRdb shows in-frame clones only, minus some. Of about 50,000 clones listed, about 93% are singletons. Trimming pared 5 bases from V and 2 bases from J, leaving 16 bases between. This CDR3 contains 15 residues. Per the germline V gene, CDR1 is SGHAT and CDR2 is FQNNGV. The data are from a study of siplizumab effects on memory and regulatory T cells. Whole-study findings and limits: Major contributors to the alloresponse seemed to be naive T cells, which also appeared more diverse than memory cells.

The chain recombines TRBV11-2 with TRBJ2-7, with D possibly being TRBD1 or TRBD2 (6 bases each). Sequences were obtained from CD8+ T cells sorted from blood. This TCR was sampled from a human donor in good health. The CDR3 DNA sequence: TGTGCCAGCAGCGTTAGGAGGGACAATACCTACGAGCAGTACTTC. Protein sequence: CASSVRRDNTYEQYF.